The next 10 T cell receptor beta chains were all read from a single sample in a study of blood T cells in healthy people across ages. A J-beta primer mix and a sample-barcoded 5' primer were used in a second PCR of roughly 7 to 12 cycles. Each CDR3 protein is one row after TCRdb ran MiXCR on the 5' RACE reads. The sample shows about 380,000 distinct CDR3 sequences, approximately 47% of them seen only once. Source material: blood. These receptors all stem from a man between 60 and 75 years old in good health.

The chain links TRBV3-1 to TRBJ2-5, with TRBD2 matching over 8 bases. V shed 2 bases and J 2 bases; nucleotides not matched to a gene: 10. Germline V lookup: CDR1 LGHDT, CDR2 YNNKEL (reference sequence). The CDR3 has 17 residues. The CDR3 loop reads CASSQRRSGGKQETQYF. The CDR3 nucleotides are TGTGCCAGCAGCCAACGCCGGAGCGGGGGAAAACAAGAGACCCAGTACTTC.

The V gene is TRBV4-2, the J gene TRBJ2-5; 8 nucleotides align to TRBD1. The CDR3 totals 16 residues. V lost 1 base to trimming and J lost 5 bases; unmatched junction nucleotides: 9. CDR1 and CDR2 from the germline V gene are LGHNA and YNFKEQ. The chain's CDR3 is CASSQGPGQALETQYF. The CDR3 nucleotides read TGTGCCAGCAGCCAAGGACCGGGACAGGCGTTGGAGACCCAGTACTTC.

The chain combines TRBV20-1 with TRBJ1-6, with 11 bases aligning to TRBD1. After removal of 5 bases from V and 0 bases from J, the junction contained 3 bases not matched to a gene. Per germline, CDR1 DFQATT and CDR2 SNEGSKA (reference sequence). This CDR3 spans 16 amino acids. In DNA, the CDR3 is TGCAGTGCTGGGACAGGGGGAAGCTCCTATAATTCACCCCTCCACTTT. Translation: CSAGTGGSSYNSPLHF.

The chain has TRBV6-2 or TRBV6-3 and TRBJ2-7, with TRBD1 as a possible D gene (5 bases). Trimming removed 2 bases from V and 2 bases from J, with 13 bases in between. CDR3 length: 15 residues. Germline lookup yields CDR1 MNHEY and CDR2 SVGEGT. CDR3 amino acids: CASSYDRKSPYEQYF. The CDR3 DNA is TGTGCCAGCAGTTACGACAGAAAAAGTCCCTACGAGCAGTACTTC.

In its sample, this clonotype was seen a few times. CDR3 nucleotides: TGTGCCAGCAGGACGACTGGTAGCGGGTCGTTCTTC. This encodes CASRTTGSGSFF. The rearrangement uses TRBV28 and TRBJ2-1, with 7 nucleotides matching TRBD2. This CDR3 contains 12 residues. V was pared by 6 bases and J by 15 bases, with 11 bases of the junction left unmatched. Germline CDR1 reads MDHEN; CDR2 reads SYDVKM.

The chain combines TRBV20-1 with TRBJ2-1; D ambiguous. CDR3 length equals 14 residues. CDR1 and CDR2 (germline): DFQATT, SNEGSKA (reference sequence). V lost 6 bases, J lost 4 bases, and 16 bases lay in between. CDR3 nucleotide sequence: TGCAGTGCCTCCGCTTGGATTTTATACAATGAGCAGTTCTTC. This encodes CSASAWILYNEQFF.

The rearrangement joins TRBV29-1 to TRBJ1-2; D is possibly TRBD1 (6 bases). The V and J ends lost 3 bases and 5 bases respectively, with 13 bases between them. Germline lookup yields CDR1 SQVTM and CDR2 ANQGSEA. The CDR3 is made up of 13 amino acids. This chain's CDR3 is CSVDLSRGYGYTF. The CDR3 DNA is TGCAGCGTTGATCTCTCTAGGGGGTATGGCTACACCTTC.

The chain couples TRBV20-1 to TRBJ2-5, with a possible D match to TRBD2 (6 bases). The germline CDR1 and CDR2 sequences are DFQATT and SNEGSKA (reference sequence). This CDR3 has 16 residues. With 5 bases removed from V and 5 bases from J, the gap between germline ends came to 24 bases. The CDR3 loop reads CSALEGAGTLGETQYF. As DNA, the CDR3 is TGCAGTGCTCTCGAGGGAGCGGGCACCTTGGGGGAGACCCAGTACTTC.

In regard to this clonotype: This could be a read error, since a much larger clone is one nucleotide away. The chain recombines TRBV7-2 with TRBJ2-3, with D perhaps given as TRBD1 or TRBD2 (5 bases each). Germline V lookup: CDR1 SGHTA, CDR2 FQGNSA. The CDR3 runs 13 residues. For the CDR3, the DNA is TGTGCCAGCAGCACAATGGGACCGGATACGCGGTATTTT. Its translation is CASSTMGPDTRYF.

CDR3 sequence reads: CASSVDPRPSLAGKQFF. The CDR3 DNA reads TGTGCCAGCAGCGTAGACCCTAGACCCTCTCTAGCGGGAAAGCAGTTCTTC. This sequence joins TRBV9 and TRBJ2-1, with 9 bases that match TRBD2. V shed 0 bases and J 11 bases; nucleotides not matched to a gene: 15. Germline loops: CDR1 SGDLS, CDR2 YYNGEE. This CDR3 is 17 amino acids long.